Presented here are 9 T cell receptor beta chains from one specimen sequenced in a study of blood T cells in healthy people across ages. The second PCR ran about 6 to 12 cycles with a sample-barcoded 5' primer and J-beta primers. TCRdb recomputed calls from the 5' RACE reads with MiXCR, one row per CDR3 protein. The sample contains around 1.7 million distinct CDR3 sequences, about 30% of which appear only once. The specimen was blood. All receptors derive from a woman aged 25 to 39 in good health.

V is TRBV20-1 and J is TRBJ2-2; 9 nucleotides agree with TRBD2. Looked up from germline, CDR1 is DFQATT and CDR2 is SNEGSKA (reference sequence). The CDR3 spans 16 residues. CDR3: CSAQTSGISNTGELFF. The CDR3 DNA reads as TGCAGCGCCCAGACTAGCGGAATATCGAACACCGGGGAGCTGTTTTTT.

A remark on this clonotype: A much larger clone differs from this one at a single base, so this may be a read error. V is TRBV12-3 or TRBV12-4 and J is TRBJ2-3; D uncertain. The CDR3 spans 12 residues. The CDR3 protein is CASGRSTDAQYF. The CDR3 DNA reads TGTGCCAGCGGGCGGAGCACAGATGCGCAGTATTTT.

CDR3 region: CASSEGVRGNTIYF. CDR3 DNA sequence: TGTGCCAGCAGCGAGGGGGTACGTGGAAACACCATATATTTT. The genes are TRBV9 and TRBJ1-3, with D perhaps TRBD1 (6 bases). V was clipped by 3 bases and J by 3 bases, with 10 bases between them. The germline gives CDR1 SGDLS, CDR2 YYNGEE. The CDR3 totals 14 residues.

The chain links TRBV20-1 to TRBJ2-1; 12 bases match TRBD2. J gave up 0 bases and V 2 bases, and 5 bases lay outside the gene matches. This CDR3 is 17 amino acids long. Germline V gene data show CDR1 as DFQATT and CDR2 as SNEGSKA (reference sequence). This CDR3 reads CSARRLAGASSYNEQFF. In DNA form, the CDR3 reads TGCAGTGCTAGACGACTAGCGGGGGCAAGCTCCTACAATGAGCAGTTCTTC.

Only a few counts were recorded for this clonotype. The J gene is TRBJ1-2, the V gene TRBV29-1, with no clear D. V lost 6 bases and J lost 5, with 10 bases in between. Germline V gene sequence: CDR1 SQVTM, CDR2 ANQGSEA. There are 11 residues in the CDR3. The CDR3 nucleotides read TGCAGCGTCCACCTAGGGTATGGCTACACCTTC. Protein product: CSVHLGYGYTF.

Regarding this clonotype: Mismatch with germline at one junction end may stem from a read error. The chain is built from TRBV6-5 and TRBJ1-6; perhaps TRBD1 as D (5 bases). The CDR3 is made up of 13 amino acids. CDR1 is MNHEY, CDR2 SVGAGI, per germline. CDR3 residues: CVSNRGAGSPLHF. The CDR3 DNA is TGTGTCAGCAATCGAGGGGCTGGTTCACCCCTCCACTTT.

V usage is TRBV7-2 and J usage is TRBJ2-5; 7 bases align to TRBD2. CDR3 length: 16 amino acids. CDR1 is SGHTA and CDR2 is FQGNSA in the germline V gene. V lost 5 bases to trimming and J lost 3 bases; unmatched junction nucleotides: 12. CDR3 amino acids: CASSPGRRGKEETQYF. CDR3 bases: TGTGCCAGCAGCCCGGGGAGGCGGGGGAAAGAAGAGACCCAGTACTTC.

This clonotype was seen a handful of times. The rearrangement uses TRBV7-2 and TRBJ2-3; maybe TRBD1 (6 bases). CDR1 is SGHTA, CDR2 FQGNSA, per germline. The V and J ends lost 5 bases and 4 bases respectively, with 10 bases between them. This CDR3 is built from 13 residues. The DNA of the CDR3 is TGTGCCAGCAGCATACAGGGATCAGATACGCAGTATTTT. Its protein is CASSIQGSDTQYF.

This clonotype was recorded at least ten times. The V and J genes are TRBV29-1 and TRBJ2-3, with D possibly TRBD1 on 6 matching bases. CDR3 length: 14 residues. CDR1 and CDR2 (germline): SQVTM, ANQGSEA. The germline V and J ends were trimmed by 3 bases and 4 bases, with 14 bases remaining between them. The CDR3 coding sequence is TGCAGCGTTGACCGAGGCGAGGGGGCAGATACGCAGTATTTT. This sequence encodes CSVDRGEGADTQYF.